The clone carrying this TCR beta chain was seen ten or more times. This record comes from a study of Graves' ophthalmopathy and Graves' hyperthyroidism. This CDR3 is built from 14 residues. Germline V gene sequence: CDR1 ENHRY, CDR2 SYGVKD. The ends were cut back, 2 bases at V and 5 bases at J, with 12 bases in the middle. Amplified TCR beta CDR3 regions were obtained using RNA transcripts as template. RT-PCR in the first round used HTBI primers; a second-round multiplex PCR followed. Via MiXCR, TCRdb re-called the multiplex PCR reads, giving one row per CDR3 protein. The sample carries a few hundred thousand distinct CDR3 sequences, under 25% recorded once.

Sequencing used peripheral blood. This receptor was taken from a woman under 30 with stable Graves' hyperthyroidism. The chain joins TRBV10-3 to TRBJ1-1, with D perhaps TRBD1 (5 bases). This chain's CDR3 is CAISEQGGITEAFF. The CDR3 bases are TGTGCCATCAGTGAGCAGGGCGGTATTACTGAAGCTTTCTTT.